This paragraph covers one T cell receptor beta chain sequence. Its antigen is currently unknown. This sample was included in a study of T cell responses to AZD1222 COVID-19 vaccine. In the study overall: Investigators merged groups given second doses at roughly 4 or roughly 12 weeks. Study-wide points: Spike-specific TCR repertoires showed rising breadth and depth after two AZD1222 doses. The CD4 TCRs associated with vaccination extended across spike and predominated at 160-218 and 743-854.

TCRdb's copy holds only in-frame clones and misses some; the assay was immunoSEQ multiplex PCR. The sample lists 100,000 to 150,000 clones; roughly 89% were seen once. With 7 bases clipped from V and 7 bases from J, the junction kept 7 bases outside the gene matches. This CDR3 is 13 amino acids long. The source is an adult in good health. Sequencing was performed on peripheral blood, taken on day 0 of AZD1222 vaccination. The rearrangement uses TRBV12-3 or TRBV12-4 and TRBJ1-5, with 7 bases fitting TRBD1. The CDR3 region is CASKRQGDQPQHF. In DNA form, the CDR3 reads TGTGCCAGCAAGCGACAGGGCGACCAGCCCCAGCATTTT.